Listed below are T cell receptor beta chains from one sample, sequenced in a study of technical replicates of blood from several donors. Profiled with immunoSEQ multiplex PCR; TCRdb holds only in-frame clones, not every one. The sample yields around 90,000 clones, just under 95% seen once. The sample was T cells isolated from PBMCs. These receptors came from a human donor in good health. The CDR3 runs from the conserved cysteine through the conserved F or W. The D gene is left open where the match is weak. A row's size may be missing; if present it is once, few, many or a size class.

abundance	j_gene	d_gene	v_gene	CDR3nt	CDR3aa
-	TRBJ2-1	-	TRBV5-6	TGTGCCAGCAGCCGACCTAGCAATGAGCAGTTCTTC	CASSRPSNEQFF
-	TRBJ2-7	-	TRBV7-6	TGTGCCAGCAGCTTAGCTCGAGGTCCCGGCTACGAGCAGTACTTC	CASSLARGPGYEQYF
-	TRBJ1-2	-	TRBV28	TGTGCCAGCAGTCTGGTCCGGATGGACTCCTCCTATGGCTACACCTTC	CASSLVRMDSSYGYTF
-	TRBJ2-7	-	TRBV28	TGTGCCAGCAGTTTACTAGGGGTGAGCCAGTGGGGTACCTACGAGCAGTACTTC	CASSLLGVSQWGTYEQYF
-	TRBJ2-7	-	TRBV7-6	TGTGCCAGCAGCTTAACATCGGCGGCCGGCGAGCAGTACTTC	CASSLTSAAGEQYF
-	TRBJ1-1	TRBD1	TRBV29-1	TGCAGCGCTTTACAGGACAGGGGCGAAACTAAAGCTTTCTTT	CSALQDRGETKAFF
-	TRBJ2-1	-	TRBV18	TGTGCCAGCTCACCCCCCAGCGGCACGTACAATGAGCAGTTCTTC	CASSPPSGTYNEQFF
-	TRBJ1-1	-	TRBV18	TGTGCCAGCTCACCACGGGCGAATTGGAACACTGAAGCTTTCTTT	CASSPRANWNTEAFF
-	TRBJ2-7	TRBD1	TRBV4-1	TGCGCCAGCAGCCAACCCACTTATGGGACAGGGTTCGACGAGCAGTACTTC	CASSQPTYGTGFDEQYF
-	TRBJ2-7	TRBD1	TRBV7-2	TGTGCCAGCAGCCCTCGGGACAGGGGGAGTAACGAGCAGTACTTC	CASSPRDRGSNEQYF
-	TRBJ2-1	-	TRBV15	TGTGCCACCAGCAGAGATAGGGTAGGACACTACAATGAGCAGTTCTTC	CATSRDRVGHYNEQFF
-	TRBJ1-3	TRBD1	TRBV6-5	TGTGCCAGCAGTCGAGGGACAGGCTCTGGAAACACCATATATTTT	CASSRGTGSGNTIYF
-	TRBJ2-7	TRBD2	TRBV29-1	TGCAGCGTGCGGAGCGGGACCTACGAGCAGTACTTC	CSVRSGTYEQYF
-	TRBJ2-1	TRBD1	TRBV18	TGTGCCAGCTCACCGAGACAGGGGATCTACAATGAGCAGTTCTTC	CASSPRQGIYNEQFF
-	TRBJ1-1	-	TRBV27	TGTGCCAGCAGTTTAGGAGGTATGAACACTGAAGCTTTCTTT	CASSLGGMNTEAFF
once	TRBJ1-4	-	TRBV27	TGTGCCAGCAGTCCCCGGGTCGATTATGAAAAACTGTTTTTT	CASSPRVDYEKLFF
-	TRBJ2-7	TRBD1	TRBV9	TGTGCCAGCAGCGGGGAGCCCGGGACAGGGGATACCTACGAGCAGTACTTC	CASSGEPGTGDTYEQYF
-	TRBJ2-1	TRBD2	TRBV5-4	TGTGCCAGCAGCTTGGTGCGGGGGGACAATGAGCAGTTCTTC	CASSLVRGDNEQFF
-	TRBJ2-3	-	TRBV11-3	TGTGCCAGCAGCTTACCGGGAGCTGGAGATACGCAGTATTTT	CASSLPGAGDTQYF
-	TRBJ2-2	TRBD2	TRBV6-5	TGTGCCAGCAGTTATGGCTGGGGGGGCACCGGGGAGCTGTTTTTT	CASSYGWGGTGELFF
-	TRBJ2-7	TRBD2	TRBV11-2	TGTGCCAGCCAGGGACTAGCGTTTTACGAGCAGTACTTC	CASQGLAFYEQYF
-	TRBJ2-4	TRBD1	TRBV5-4	TGTGCCAGCAGCGCTCCGGGACAGGGGGACCTAAGGGGCATTCAGTACTTC	CASSAPGQGDLRGIQYF
once	TRBJ1-3	-	TRBV7-6	TGTGCCAGCAGCTTAGATCCCGGTTACTCTGGAAACACCATATATTTT	CASSLDPGYSGNTIYF
-	TRBJ2-3	-	TRBV9	TGTGCCAGCAGTGTAACGGGGGAACGGACAGATACGCAGTATTTT	CASSVTGERTDTQYF
-	TRBJ1-2	-	TRBV15	TGTGCCACCAGCAGAGCCCGTCCGGACAGCTATGGCTACACCTTC	CATSRARPDSYGYTF
-	TRBJ2-1	TRBD2	TRBV29-1	TGCAGCGGTTACACACTAGCGGGAGCAGTCGATGAGCAGTTCTTC	CSGYTLAGAVDEQFF
-	TRBJ2-7	-	TRBV5-1	TGCGCCAGCACCCTAGGGGTGCAGGCTCGCAACGAGCAGTACTTC	CASTLGVQARNEQYF
-	TRBJ2-7	-	TRBV2	TGTGCCAGCAGCGACAGATACTACGAGCAGTACTTC	CASSDRYYEQYF
-	TRBJ1-3	TRBD1	TRBV28	TGTGCCAGCAAGTACACAGGGGCAACTGGAAACACCATATATTTT	CASKYTGATGNTIYF
-	TRBJ1-5	TRBD1	TRBV2	TGTGCCAGCAGTGGGACAGGATCCATACCCAATCAGCCCCAGCATTTT	CASSGTGSIPNQPQHF
-	TRBJ1-5	-	TRBV7-9	TGTGCCAGCAGCCTTGGACACCAGGGAACCCAGCCCCAGCATTTT	CASSLGHQGTQPQHF
-	TRBJ2-3	-	TRBV5-1	TGCGCCAGCAGCCCACTAGGACAGATCACAGATACGCAGTATTTT	CASSPLGQITDTQYF
-	TRBJ2-7	-	TRBV27	TGTGCCAGCAGTTTGACCAGGGGCTCCTACGAGCAGTACTTC	CASSLTRGSYEQYF
-	TRBJ2-7	TRBD2	TRBV28	TGTGCCAGCAGGTTACTAGCGGGTAGCTCCTACGAGCAGTACTTC	CASRLLAGSSYEQYF
-	TRBJ1-1	TRBD1	TRBV7-8	TGTGCCAGCAGGGGGGGGGTCCGCGACAGGGGAGGCACTGAAGCTTTCTTT	CASRGGVRDRGGTEAFF
-	TRBJ2-1	TRBD2	TRBV12-5	TGTGCTAGTGGCAAAACCAGCCCCGAGAGGACTAGCGGGAGTACCTACAATGAGCAGTTCTTC	CASGKTSPERTSGSTYNEQFF
-	TRBJ1-6	TRBD1	TRBV11-1	TGTGCCAGCACCGTAACGACAGGGGCACGGTCACCCCTCCACTTT	CASTVTTGARSPLHF
-	TRBJ2-5	-	TRBV6-5	TGTGCCAGCAGTTACGGAGGTACTGCCAATTCGGAGACCCAGTACTTC	CASSYGGTANSETQYF
-	TRBJ1-1	-	TRBV5-1	TGCGCCAGCAGCTCCACAACAGGGAGCATAGTAGCTTTCTTT	CASSSTTGSIVAFF